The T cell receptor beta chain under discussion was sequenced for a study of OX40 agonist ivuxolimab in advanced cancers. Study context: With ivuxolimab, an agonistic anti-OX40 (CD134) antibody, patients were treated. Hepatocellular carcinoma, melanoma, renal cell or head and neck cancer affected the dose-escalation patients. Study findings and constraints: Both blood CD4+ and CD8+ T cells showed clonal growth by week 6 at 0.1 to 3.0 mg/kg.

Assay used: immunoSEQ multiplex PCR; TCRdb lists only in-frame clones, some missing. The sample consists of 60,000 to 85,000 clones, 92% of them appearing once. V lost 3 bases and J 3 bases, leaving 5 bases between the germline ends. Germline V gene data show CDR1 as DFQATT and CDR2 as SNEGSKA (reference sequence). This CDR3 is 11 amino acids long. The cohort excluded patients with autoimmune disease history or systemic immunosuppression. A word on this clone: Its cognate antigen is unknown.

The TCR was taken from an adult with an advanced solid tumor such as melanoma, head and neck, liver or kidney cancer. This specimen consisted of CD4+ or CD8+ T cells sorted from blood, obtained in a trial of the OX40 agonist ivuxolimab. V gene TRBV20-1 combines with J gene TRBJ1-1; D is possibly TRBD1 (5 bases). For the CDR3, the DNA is TGCAGTGCTAGCAGGGACACTGAAGCTTTCTTT. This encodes CSASRDTEAFF.